These 27 T cell receptor beta chains came from one sample sequenced in a study of T-cell reconstitution after alpha-beta-depleted transplantation in children. For TCRbeta, the library was prepared with unique molecular identifiers. TCRdb reprocessed the PCR reads with MiXCR, giving one entry per CDR3 protein. Of fewer than 700,000 distinct CDR3 sequences listed, 10% to 15% are singletons. The sample consisted of PBMCs, mostly from graft donor cells, taken 360 days after TCRalphabeta/CD19-depleted stem cell transplant. Receptors originate from a male patient between 5 and 17 years old who had a stem cell transplant for acute myeloid leukemia, so the T cells may come from the graft donor.

The J gene is TRBJ2-7, the V gene TRBV12-3 or TRBV12-4, with unresolved D. CDR3 length: 15 amino acids. V lost 1 base and J lost 0, with 10 bases in between. The CDR3, as DNA: TGTGCCAGCAGTTTAGACGGCTTTAGCTCCTACGAGCAGTACTTC. This codes for CASSLDGFSSYEQYF.

This clonotype was counted a few times. J is TRBJ2-5 and V is TRBV4-3; 7 nucleotides line up with TRBD1. The CDR3 consists of 15 residues. V lost 1 base to trimming and J lost 2 bases; unmatched junction nucleotides: 4. The germline V gene has CDR1 LGHNA and CDR2 YSLEER. The CDR3 loop reads CASSQGGTAQETQYF. CDR3 in DNA: TGCGCCAGCAGCCAAGGGGGGACAGCACAAGAGACCCAGTACTTC.

J is TRBJ2-1 and V is TRBV5-1, with D perhaps being TRBD1 or TRBD2 (5 bases each). V dropped 0 bases and J dropped 6 bases, with 16 bases sitting between them. Germline CDR1 and CDR2: SGHRS and YFSETQ. This CDR3 is built from 16 residues. This CDR3 reads CASSLAQRGSGNEQFF. The CDR3 DNA is TGCGCCAGCAGCTTGGCGCAGAGGGGAAGCGGCAATGAGCAGTTCTTC.

This clonotype was detected only a few times. The chain is built from TRBV4-2 and TRBJ1-1; perhaps TRBD1 as D (6 bases). The CDR3 totals 17 residues. Trimming pared 7 bases from V and 1 base from J, leaving 22 bases between. Germline V gene data show CDR1 as LGHNA and CDR2 as YNFKEQ. CDR3: CASTFGGATGRNTEAFF. The DNA for the CDR3 is TGTGCCAGCACCTTCGGGGGGGCCACGGGCAGGAACACTGAAGCTTTCTTT.

The table lists this clonotype with a few counts. The V call is TRBV30, the J call TRBJ2-1, with TRBD2 matching 10 bases. Trimming took 5 bases from V and 5 from J; bases not matched to a gene: 9. The germline CDR1 and CDR2 sequences are GTSNPN and SVGIG (reference sequence). This CDR3 has 15 amino acids. The CDR3 spells CAWRAGGPSNNEQFF. CDR3 nucleotide sequence: TGTGCCTGGCGAGCGGGAGGGCCGTCGAACAATGAGCAGTTCTTC.

The rearrangement links TRBV7-6 to TRBJ1-1; D possibly corresponds to TRBD1 (5 bases). V lost 4 bases and J lost 0, with 12 bases in between. Looked up from germline, CDR1 is SGHVS and CDR2 is FNYEAQ. The CDR3 consists of 15 residues. CDR3 coding DNA: TGTGCCAGCAGCTCAGAGACGGGGGTGAACACTGAAGCTTTCTTT. Residues: CASSSETGVNTEAFF.

The chain links TRBV12-3 or TRBV12-4 to TRBJ2-7; D is undetermined. Trimming removed 10 bases from V and 0 bases from J, with 7 bases in between. This CDR3 comprises 11 residues. The CDR3 is CATFHSYEQYF. In nucleotides, the CDR3 is TGTGCCACATTTCACTCCTACGAGCAGTACTTC.

This clonotype was seen a few times. V is TRBV6-2 or TRBV6-3 and J is TRBJ2-3; a weak D match, TRBD1 (5 bases). The CDR3 loop spans 14 amino acids. V was cut by 8 bases and J by 0 bases, with 12 bases left in between. Germline CDR1 MNHEY, CDR2 SVGEGT. The CDR3 spells CASGNDRSTDTQYF. The DNA of the CDR3 is TGTGCCAGCGGGAACGACAGAAGCACAGATACGCAGTATTTT.

This clonotype was detected only a few times. The chain carries TRBV4-1 and TRBJ2-3; TRBD1 matches at 7 bases. Germline loops: CDR1 MGHRA, CDR2 YSYEKL. The V and J ends lost 1 base and 4 bases, in that order; junction bases with no gene match: 5. The CDR3 spans 15 residues. The CDR3 loop is CASSQAEGGSDTQYF. In nucleotides, the CDR3 is TGCGCCAGCAGCCAAGCCGAAGGGGGCTCAGATACGCAGTATTTT.

Ten or more counts support this clonotype. The CDR3 spells CSVIGAEYEQYF. In DNA form, the CDR3 reads TGCAGCGTAATCGGGGCTGAGTACGAGCAGTACTTC. The rearrangement uses TRBV29-1 and TRBJ2-7; perhaps D is TRBD1 or TRBD2 (5 bases each). This CDR3 contains 12 residues. The V end was cut by 6 bases, the J end by 4 bases, with 13 bases between. Looked up from germline, CDR1 is SQVTM and CDR2 is ANQGSEA.

In this sample, this clonotype turned up a few times. The chain has TRBV3-1 and TRBJ2-7, with 9 positions matching TRBD2. With 3 bases clipped from V and 2 bases from J, the junction kept 8 bases outside the gene matches. The CDR3 length is 16 residues. Germline V CDR1 and CDR2: LGHDT, YNNKEL (reference sequence). For the CDR3, the DNA is TGTGCCAGCAGCCAGCTAGCGGGACTGGGGACCTACGAGCAGTACTTC. This encodes CASSQLAGLGTYEQYF.

This clonotype was observed a handful of times. The rearrangement uses TRBV4-2 and TRBJ2-7; the match to TRBD2 covers 13 bases. Looked up from germline, CDR1 is LGHNA and CDR2 is YNFKEQ. Trimming cost V 4 bases and J 6 bases; bases outside gene matches: 6. The CDR3 runs to 15 residues. The CDR3 spells CASSRTSGSTGEQYF. The DNA of the CDR3 is TGTGCCAGCAGCCGGACTAGCGGGAGCACCGGCGAGCAGTACTTC.

The chain joins TRBV5-1 to TRBJ2-1; D remains ambiguous. The V end lost 0 bases, the J end lost 1 base, and 8 bases lay between the germline ends. CDR3 size: 15 residues. Germline CDR1 SGHRS, CDR2 YFSETQ. The CDR3 region has the DNA TGCGCCAGCAGCTTGGGCAGGCAGTCCTACAATGAGCAGTTCTTC. It encodes CASSLGRQSYNEQFF.

The chain combines TRBV24-1 with TRBJ2-7, with 7 bases aligning to TRBD2. There are 16 residues in the CDR3. The ends lost 8 bases at V and 1 base at J; junction bases unmatched: 13. From germline, CDR1 is KGHDR and CDR2 SFDVKD. CDR3 residues: CATTSDGTSESYEQYF. The CDR3 DNA reads TGTGCCACCACCTCCGATGGAACTAGCGAATCCTACGAGCAGTACTTC.

This chain connects TRBV7-3 to TRBJ2-1; TRBD1 matches at 7 bases. After removal of 5 bases from V and 3 bases from J, the junction contained 10 bases not matched to a gene. The CDR3 runs 16 residues. CDR1 is SGHTA and CDR2 is FQGTGA in the germline V gene. The CDR3 DNA reads TGTGCCAGCAGCGAGACAGGGCCCTTCTTCTACAATGAGCAGTTCTTC. Amino acid sequence: CASSETGPFFYNEQFF.

In this sample, this clonotype turned up a few times. This chain joins TRBV9 and TRBJ2-5; 7 bases are shared with TRBD2. CDR3 length equals 14 residues. With V trimmed by 3 bases and J by 5 bases, 7 bases remained unmatched. CDR1 is SGDLS, CDR2 YYNGEE, per germline. The CDR3 sequence: CASSGGGPWETQYF. The CDR3 bases are TGTGCCAGCAGCGGGGGAGGGCCTTGGGAGACCCAGTACTTC. Looking up the rest from reference TRBV9 and TRBJ2-5 gives the full variable domain: DSGVTQTPKHLITATGQRVTLRCSPRSGDLSVYWYQQSLDQGLQFLIQYYNGEERAKGNILERFSAQQFPDLHSELNLSSLELGDSALYFCASSGGGPWETQYFGPGTRLLVL.

This clonotype has at least ten counts. The chain combines TRBV4-3 with TRBJ2-1; D is possibly TRBD1 or TRBD2 (5 bases each). Germline-derived CDR1 and CDR2 are LGHNA and YSLEER. The CDR3 length is 15 residues. V lost 3 bases and J lost 4, with 13 bases in between. The CDR3 loop is CASSQGPPAYNEQFF. The CDR3, as DNA: TGCGCCAGCAGCCAGGGACCCCCCGCTTACAATGAGCAGTTCTTC.

V is TRBV11-1 and J is TRBJ2-7; no reliable D call. Deletions cut 1 base from V and 1 base from J, with 23 bases between. There are 19 residues in the CDR3. Germline CDR1 and CDR2: SGHAT and FQDESV (reference sequence). This CDR3 reads CASSLEPTPPFGLSYEQYF. CDR3 bases: TGTGCCAGCAGCTTAGAACCCACCCCTCCTTTCGGATTGTCCTACGAGCAGTACTTC.

This clonotype occurred a few times. The genes are TRBV7-3 and TRBJ2-1, with D perhaps being TRBD1 or TRBD2 (5 bases each). CDR3 length: 15 amino acids. Trimming took off 1 base at V and 7 bases at J, with 14 bases between the two ends. Germline V gene sequence: CDR1 SGHTA, CDR2 FQGTGA. CDR3 loop: CASSLKLGPINEQFF. CDR3 nucleotide sequence: TGTGCCAGCAGCTTAAAACTGGGACCAATAAATGAGCAGTTCTTC.

The V call is TRBV7-8, the J call TRBJ2-3; 8 nucleotides align to TRBD1. Germline V CDR1 and CDR2: SGHVS, FQNEAQ. J was trimmed by 2 bases and V by 8 bases; bases with no gene match: 3. This CDR3 contains 13 residues. The CDR3 protein is CASGDRLTDTQYF. DNA for the CDR3: TGTGCCAGCGGGGACAGGCTCACAGATACGCAGTATTTT.

The V and J genes are TRBV20-1 and TRBJ2-7; possibly TRBD2 for D (6 bases). The CDR3 contains 15 residues. Germline V gives CDR1 DFQATT, CDR2 SNEGSKA (reference sequence). With 6 bases removed from V and 5 bases from J, the gap between germline ends came to 23 bases. The CDR3 here is CSAGGGHAGKDEQYF. In nucleotides, the CDR3 is TGCAGTGCCGGGGGAGGCCACGCGGGGAAAGACGAGCAGTACTTC.

This rearrangement joins TRBV7-8 to TRBJ2-7; a possible D gene is TRBD2 (6 bases). The germline V gene encodes CDR1 SGHVS and CDR2 FQNEAQ. The CDR3 sequence is 11 residues long. Deletions cut 8 bases from V and 9 bases from J, with 14 bases between. CDR3 amino acids: CASGPGVVQYF. CDR3 DNA: TGTGCCAGCGGACCGGGAGTGGTGCAGTACTTC.

This clonotype was detected a few times. The chain carries TRBV12-3 or TRBV12-4 and TRBJ2-1; possibly TRBD2 for D (6 bases). The V gene lost 4 bases and the J gene lost 8 bases, with 9 bases spanning the gap. The CDR3 consists of 12 residues. The CDR3, as DNA: TGTGCCAGCAGTTCGTCTAGCGATGAGCAGTTCTTC. Its protein is CASSSSSDEQFF.

V is TRBV7-2 and J is TRBJ2-2, with D possibly matching TRBD2 (6 bases). Germline CDR1 is SGHTA and CDR2 is FQGNSA. V was pared by 1 base and J by 11 bases, with 11 bases between. This CDR3 has 13 residues. The CDR3 region is CASSLGTGVELFF. In DNA, the CDR3 is TGTGCCAGCAGCTTAGGGACGGGAGTAGAGCTGTTTTTT.

Only a few counts were recorded for this clonotype. The chain uses TRBV2 and TRBJ2-3; D is undetermined. V lost 6 bases and J lost 0, with 13 bases in between. The CDR3 has 15 amino acids. Germline V gene sequence: CDR1 SNHLY, CDR2 FYNNEI. Here the CDR3 reads CASRTRLDSTDTQYF. The CDR3 nucleotides read TGTGCCAGCAGAACCAGACTCGATAGCACAGATACGCAGTATTTT.

The V gene is TRBV5-1, the J gene TRBJ2-7; 10 nucleotides line up with TRBD2. J gave up 3 bases and V 5 bases, and 5 bases lay outside the gene matches. The CDR3 is 14 amino acids. Germline V gives CDR1 SGHRS, CDR2 YFSETQ. CDR3 sequence: CASRTGLADYEQYF. DNA of the CDR3: TGCGCCAGCAGGACCGGACTAGCGGACTACGAGCAGTACTTC.

This rearrangement joins TRBV15 to TRBJ2-1; 8 positions match TRBD2. Germline CDR1 and CDR2: LNHNV and YYDKDF (reference sequence). The CDR3 length is 13 residues. V trimming: 0 bases; J trimming: 15 bases; junction bases outside the gene matches: 7. For the CDR3, the DNA is TGTGCCACCAGCAGAGATCCAGCGGGAGACCGGTTCTTC. Translated: CATSRDPAGDRFF.